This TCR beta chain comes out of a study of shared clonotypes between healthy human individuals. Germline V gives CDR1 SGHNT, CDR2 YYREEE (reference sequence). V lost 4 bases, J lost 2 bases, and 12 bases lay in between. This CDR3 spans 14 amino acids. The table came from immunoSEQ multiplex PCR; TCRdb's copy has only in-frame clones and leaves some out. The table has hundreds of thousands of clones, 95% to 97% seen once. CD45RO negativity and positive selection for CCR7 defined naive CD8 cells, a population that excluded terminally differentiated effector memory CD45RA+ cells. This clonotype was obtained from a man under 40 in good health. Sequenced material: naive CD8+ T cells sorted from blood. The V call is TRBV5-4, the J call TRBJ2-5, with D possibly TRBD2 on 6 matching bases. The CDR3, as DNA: TGTGCCAGCAGCCGAAGGGGAGGTCAAGAGACCCAGTACTTC. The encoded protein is CASSRRGGQETQYF.